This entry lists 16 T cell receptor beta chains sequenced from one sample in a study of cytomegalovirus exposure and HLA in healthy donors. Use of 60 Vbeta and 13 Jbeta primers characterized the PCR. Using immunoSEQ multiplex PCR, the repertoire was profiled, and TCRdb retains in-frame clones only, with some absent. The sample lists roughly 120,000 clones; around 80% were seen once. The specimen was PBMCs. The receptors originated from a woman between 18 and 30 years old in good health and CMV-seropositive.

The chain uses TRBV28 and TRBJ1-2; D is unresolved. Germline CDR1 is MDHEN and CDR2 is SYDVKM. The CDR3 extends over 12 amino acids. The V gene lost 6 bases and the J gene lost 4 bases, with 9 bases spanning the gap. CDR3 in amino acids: CASSGEAYGYTF. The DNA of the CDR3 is TGTGCCAGCAGCGGGGAGGCCTATGGCTACACCTTC.

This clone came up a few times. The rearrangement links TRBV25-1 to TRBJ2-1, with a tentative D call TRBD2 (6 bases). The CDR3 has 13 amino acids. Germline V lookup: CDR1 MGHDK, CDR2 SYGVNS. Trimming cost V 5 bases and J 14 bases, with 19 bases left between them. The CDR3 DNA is TGTGCCAGCAGTCATCAGGTGGGGACTGGGGAGTTCTTC. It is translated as CASSHQVGTGEFF.

Here the CDR3 DNA reads TGTGCCAGCACGAGCTCTGGAAACACCATATATTTT. Translation gives CASTSSGNTIYF. This sequence joins TRBV2 and TRBJ1-3, with D uncertain. This CDR3 has 12 residues. V shed 7 bases and J shed 0 bases, with 4 bases lying between them. The V gene's germline CDR1 is SNHLY and CDR2 FYNNEI.

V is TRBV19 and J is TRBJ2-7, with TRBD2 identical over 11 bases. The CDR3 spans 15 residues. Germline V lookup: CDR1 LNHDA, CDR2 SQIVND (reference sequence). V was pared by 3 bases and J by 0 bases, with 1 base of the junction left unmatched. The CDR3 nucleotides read TGTGCCAGTAGTATTGGGACTAGCGGCTCCTACGAGCAGTACTTC. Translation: CASSIGTSGSYEQYF.

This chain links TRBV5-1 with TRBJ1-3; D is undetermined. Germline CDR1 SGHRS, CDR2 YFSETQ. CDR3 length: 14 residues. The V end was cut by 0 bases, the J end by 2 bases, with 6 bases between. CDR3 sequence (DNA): TGCGCCAGCAGCTTGGACTTAGCTGGAAACACCATATATTTT. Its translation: CASSLDLAGNTIYF.

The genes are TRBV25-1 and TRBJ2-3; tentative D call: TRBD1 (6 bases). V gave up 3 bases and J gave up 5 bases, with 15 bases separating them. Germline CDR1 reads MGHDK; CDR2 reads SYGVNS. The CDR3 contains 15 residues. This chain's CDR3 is CASSDLQGVGDTQYF. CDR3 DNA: TGTGCCAGCAGTGACCTACAGGGAGTGGGAGATACGCAGTATTTT.

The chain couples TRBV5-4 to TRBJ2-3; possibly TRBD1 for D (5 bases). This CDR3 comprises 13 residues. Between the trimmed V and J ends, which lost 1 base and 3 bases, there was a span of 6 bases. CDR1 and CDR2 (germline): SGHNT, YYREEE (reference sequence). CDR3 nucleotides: TGTGCCAGCAGCTTGAAGGGGACAGATACGCAGTATTTT. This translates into CASSLKGTDTQYF.

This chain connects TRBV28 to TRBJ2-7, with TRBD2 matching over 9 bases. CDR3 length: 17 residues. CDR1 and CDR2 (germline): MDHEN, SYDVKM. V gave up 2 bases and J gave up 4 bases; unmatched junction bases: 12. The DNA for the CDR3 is TGTGCCAGCAGTTTACTACTCGGACTAGCGACATCGTACGAGCAGTACTTC. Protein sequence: CASSLLLGLATSYEQYF.

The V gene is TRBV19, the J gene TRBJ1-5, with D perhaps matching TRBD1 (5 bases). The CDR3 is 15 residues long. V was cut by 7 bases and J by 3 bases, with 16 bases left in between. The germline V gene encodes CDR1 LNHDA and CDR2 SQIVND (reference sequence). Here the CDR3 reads CASTFRVHDNQPQHF. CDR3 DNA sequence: TGTGCCAGTACTTTCAGGGTTCACGACAATCAGCCCCAGCATTTT. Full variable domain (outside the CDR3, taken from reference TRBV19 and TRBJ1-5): DGGITQSPKYLFRKEGQNVTLSCEQNLNHDAMYWYRQDPGQGLRLIYYSQIVNDFQKGDIAEGYSVSREKKESFPLTVTSAQKNPTAFYLCASTFRVHDNQPQHFGDGTRLSIL.

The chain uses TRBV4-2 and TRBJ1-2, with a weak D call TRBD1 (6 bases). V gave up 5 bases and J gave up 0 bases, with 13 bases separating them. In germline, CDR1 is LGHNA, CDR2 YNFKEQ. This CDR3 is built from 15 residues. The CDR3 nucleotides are TGTGCCAGCAGCACCCGGACAGAGACTAACTATGGCTACACCTTC. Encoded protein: CASSTRTETNYGYTF.

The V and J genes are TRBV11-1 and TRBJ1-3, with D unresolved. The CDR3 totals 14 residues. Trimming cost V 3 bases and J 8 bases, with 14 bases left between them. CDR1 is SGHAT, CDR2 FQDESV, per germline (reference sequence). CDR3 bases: TGTGCCAGCAGCTTTTCGAGGCCCGGGGACACCATATATTTT. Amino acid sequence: CASSFSRPGDTIYF.

The CDR3 reads CASRGGWVAGYGGNEQFF. For the CDR3, the DNA is TGTGCCAGCAGGGGAGGCTGGGTAGCGGGATATGGGGGCAATGAGCAGTTCTTC. The genes are TRBV2 and TRBJ2-1; 8 positions agree with TRBD2. J lost 6 bases, V lost 6 bases, and 19 bases had no gene match. This CDR3 contains 18 residues. The germline V gene encodes CDR1 SNHLY and CDR2 FYNNEI.

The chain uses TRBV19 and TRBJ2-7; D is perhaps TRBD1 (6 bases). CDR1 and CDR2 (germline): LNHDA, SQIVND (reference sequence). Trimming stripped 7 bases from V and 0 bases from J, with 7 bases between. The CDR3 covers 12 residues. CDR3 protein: CASMDSSYEQYF. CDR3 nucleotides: TGTGCCAGTATGGACAGCTCCTACGAGCAGTACTTC. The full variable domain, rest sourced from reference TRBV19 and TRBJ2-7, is DGGITQSPKYLFRKEGQNVTLSCEQNLNHDAMYWYRQDPGQGLRLIYYSQIVNDFQKGDIAEGYSVSREKKESFPLTVTSAQKNPTAFYLCASMDSSYEQYFGPGTRLTVT.

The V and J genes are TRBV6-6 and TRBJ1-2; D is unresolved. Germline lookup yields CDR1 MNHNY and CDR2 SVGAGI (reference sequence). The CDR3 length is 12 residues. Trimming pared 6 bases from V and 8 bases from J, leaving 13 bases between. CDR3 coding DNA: TGTGCCAGCAGACCCCTACGGGGAGGCTACACCTTC. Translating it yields CASRPLRGGYTF.

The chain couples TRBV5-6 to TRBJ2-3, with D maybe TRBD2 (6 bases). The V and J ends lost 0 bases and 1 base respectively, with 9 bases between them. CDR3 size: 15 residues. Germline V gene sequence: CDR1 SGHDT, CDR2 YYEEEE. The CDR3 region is CASSLVASGTDTQYF. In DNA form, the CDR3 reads TGTGCCAGCAGCTTGGTGGCTAGCGGCACAGATACGCAGTATTTT.

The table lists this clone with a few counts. The CDR3 DNA is TGTGCCAGCAGCGTAGCGGGGAACTATGGCTACACCTTC. Its protein product is CASSVAGNYGYTF. V gene TRBV9 combines with J gene TRBJ1-2; D not resolved. The ends were cut back, 0 bases at V and 2 bases at J, with 5 bases in the middle. This CDR3 contains 13 residues. Germline values: CDR1 SGDLS, CDR2 YYNGEE.